The rows below give T cell receptor beta chains drawn from one sample of a study of blood T cell repertoires in COVID-19. Method: immunoSEQ multiplex PCR; TCRdb's copy keeps in-frame clones and lacks some. The table records roughly 9,900 clones, roughly 72% of them present only once. The sequenced sample was peripheral blood. These receptors were taken from a human donor in a cohort sampled during active COVID-19. Both conserved end residues are part of each CDR3. The order of the fields is clone size, D gene, J gene, V gene, CDR3 protein, CDR3 DNA. The D gene is left open where the match is weak. The size of a clone is reported for some rows only, either as once, few or many, or as a class for expanded clones.

abundance: -
d_gene: TRBD1
j_gene: TRBJ1-5
v_gene: TRBV6-6
CDR3aa: CASNDSGTGGNQPQHF
CDR3nt: TGTGCCAGCAATGATTCCGGGACAGGAGGGAATCAGCCCCAGCATTTT

abundance: -
d_gene: TRBD2
j_gene: TRBJ2-7
v_gene: TRBV3-1/TRBV3-2
CDR3aa: CASSQYTSGGAAEQYF
CDR3nt: TGTGCCAGCAGCCAATATACTAGCGGGGGGGCAGCCGAGCAGTACTTC

abundance: -
d_gene: -
j_gene: TRBJ1-5
v_gene: TRBV10-3
CDR3aa: CATTDRNQPQHF
CDR3nt: TGTGCCACGACTGACCGCAATCAGCCCCAGCATTTT

abundance: -
d_gene: -
j_gene: TRBJ2-5
v_gene: TRBV2
CDR3aa: CASSEFKRETQYF
CDR3nt: TGTGCCAGCAGTGAATTCAAGAGAGAGACCCAGTACTTC

abundance: -
d_gene: TRBD1
j_gene: TRBJ1-2
v_gene: TRBV27
CDR3aa: CASSFGTGGRPNYGYTF
CDR3nt: TGTGCCAGCAGTTTCGGGACAGGGGGTCGACCTAACTATGGCTACACCTTC

abundance: -
d_gene: -
j_gene: TRBJ1-4
v_gene: TRBV27
CDR3aa: CASSLSRTAGKLFF
CDR3nt: TGTGCCAGCAGTTTATCGCGGACAGCGGGGAAACTGTTTTTT

abundance: -
d_gene: TRBD1
j_gene: TRBJ1-2
v_gene: TRBV30
CDR3aa: CAWKAGGAGGYTF
CDR3nt: TGTGCCTGGAAGGCAGGGGGCGCGGGGGGCTACACCTTC

abundance: -
d_gene: -
j_gene: TRBJ1-5
v_gene: TRBV30
CDR3aa: CAWSRQSNQPQHF
CDR3nt: TGTGCCTGGAGTAGACAGTCAAATCAGCCCCAGCATTTT

abundance: few
d_gene: TRBD1
j_gene: TRBJ1-2
v_gene: TRBV6-2/TRBV6-3
CDR3aa: CASSYSTGTLNGYTF
CDR3nt: TGTGCCAGCAGTTACTCGACAGGGACGTTGAATGGCTACACCTTC

abundance: -
d_gene: TRBD1
j_gene: TRBJ1-5
v_gene: TRBV4-3
CDR3aa: CASSQEQTGVQPQHF
CDR3nt: TGCGCCAGCAGCCAGGAACAGACAGGGGTTCAGCCCCAGCATTTT

abundance: -
d_gene: -
j_gene: TRBJ1-1
v_gene: TRBV9
CDR3aa: CASSEGLLMNTEAFF
CDR3nt: TGTGCCAGCAGCGAGGGGCTTTTGATGAACACTGAAGCTTTCTTT

abundance: few
d_gene: -
j_gene: TRBJ1-6
v_gene: TRBV6-6
CDR3aa: CASSYSNRVGSPLHF
CDR3nt: TGTGCCAGCAGTTACTCGAATCGGGTCGGCTCACCCCTCCACTTT

abundance: -
d_gene: -
j_gene: TRBJ1-6
v_gene: TRBV20-1
CDR3aa: CSARNGSPLHF
CDR3nt: TGCAGTGCTAGGAACGGTTCACCCCTCCACTTT

abundance: -
d_gene: TRBD2
j_gene: TRBJ2-1
v_gene: TRBV5-4
CDR3aa: CASSWGTNPPDEQFF
CDR3nt: TGTGCCAGCAGCTGGGGGACTAACCCTCCGGATGAGCAGTTCTTC

abundance: -
d_gene: TRBD2
j_gene: TRBJ2-7
v_gene: TRBV3-1/TRBV3-2
CDR3aa: CASSQLAGALSYEQYF
CDR3nt: TGTGCCAGCAGCCAATTAGCGGGGGCCCTCTCCTACGAGCAGTACTTC

abundance: once
d_gene: -
j_gene: TRBJ1-2
v_gene: TRBV30
CDR3aa: CAWSATGLNYGYTF
CDR3nt: TGTGCCTGGAGTGCCACAGGGCTTAACTATGGCTACACCTTC

abundance: -
d_gene: -
j_gene: TRBJ1-1
v_gene: TRBV5-1
CDR3aa: CASSPSLRNTEAFF
CDR3nt: TGCGCCAGCAGCCCCTCGCTCAGAAACACTGAAGCTTTCTTT

abundance: -
d_gene: TRBD1
j_gene: TRBJ1-2
v_gene: TRBV7-9
CDR3aa: CASSSTRTGGDYGYTF
CDR3nt: TGTGCCAGCAGCTCGACCCGGACAGGCGGGGACTATGGCTACACCTTC

abundance: few
d_gene: TRBD1
j_gene: TRBJ1-2
v_gene: TRBV6-1
CDR3aa: CASSEYHEGAHYGYTF
CDR3nt: TGTGCCAGCAGTGAATACCACGAGGGGGCTCACTATGGCTACACCTTC

abundance: -
d_gene: -
j_gene: TRBJ2-2
v_gene: TRBV15
CDR3aa: CATSGWRQSITGELFF
CDR3nt: TGTGCCACCAGTGGGTGGCGACAGTCGATCACCGGGGAGCTGTTTTTT

abundance: -
d_gene: -
j_gene: TRBJ2-7
v_gene: TRBV9
CDR3aa: CASSVGGGGRGSGEQYF
CDR3nt: TGTGCCAGCAGCGTAGGCGGTGGCGGCAGGGGCTCGGGCGAGCAGTACTTC

abundance: -
d_gene: TRBD2
j_gene: TRBJ2-7
v_gene: TRBV28
CDR3aa: CASSLVAGPTYEQYF
CDR3nt: TGTGCCAGCAGTTTAGTAGCGGGGCCCACCTACGAGCAGTACTTC

abundance: few
d_gene: TRBD1
j_gene: TRBJ1-2
v_gene: TRBV5-5
CDR3aa: CASSLSGTGAGYTF
CDR3nt: TGTGCCAGCAGCTTGTCAGGGACAGGGGCTGGCTACACCTTC

abundance: -
d_gene: -
j_gene: TRBJ1-1
v_gene: TRBV3-1/TRBV3-2
CDR3aa: CASSQGRSNTEAFF
CDR3nt: TGTGCCAGCAGCCAAGGTCGGTCGAACACTGAAGCTTTCTTT

abundance: -
d_gene: TRBD1
j_gene: TRBJ1-6
v_gene: TRBV5-1
CDR3aa: CASSLTGEFNSPLHF
CDR3nt: TGCGCCAGCAGCTTGACAGGGGAGTTTAATTCACCCCTCCACTTT

abundance: -
d_gene: TRBD1
j_gene: TRBJ1-1
v_gene: TRBV15
CDR3aa: CATSGAGGTEAFF
CDR3nt: TGTGCCACCAGCGGGGCAGGGGGTACTGAAGCTTTCTTT

abundance: -
d_gene: -
j_gene: TRBJ2-7
v_gene: TRBV30
CDR3aa: CGVEGSSYEQYF
CDR3nt: TGTGGGGTTGAGGGATCGAGCTACGAGCAGTACTTC

abundance: -
d_gene: TRBD1
j_gene: TRBJ1-1
v_gene: TRBV5-1
CDR3aa: CASSLGTGPEAFF
CDR3nt: TGCGCCAGCAGCTTGGGGACAGGGCCTGAAGCTTTCTTT

abundance: -
d_gene: -
j_gene: TRBJ1-2
v_gene: TRBV7-2
CDR3aa: CASSPRAGDGYTF
CDR3nt: TGTGCCAGCAGCCCGAGGGCGGGAGATGGCTACACCTTC

abundance: -
d_gene: -
j_gene: TRBJ2-5
v_gene: TRBV4-1
CDR3aa: CASSQGQGLTEETQYF
CDR3nt: TGCGCCAGCAGCCAAGGACAGGGACTTACAGAAGAGACCCAGTACTTC

abundance: -
d_gene: TRBD1
j_gene: TRBJ1-1
v_gene: TRBV28
CDR3aa: CASSRTGGNTEAFF
CDR3nt: TGTGCCAGCAGTCGGACAGGGGGGAACACTGAAGCTTTCTTT

abundance: -
d_gene: -
j_gene: TRBJ1-2
v_gene: TRBV2
CDR3aa: CASSEYDRAAYGYTF
CDR3nt: TGTGCCAGCAGTGAATATGATCGTGCGGCCTATGGCTACACCTTC

abundance: -
d_gene: -
j_gene: TRBJ2-1
v_gene: TRBV19
CDR3aa: CASRLGGGAFNEQFF
CDR3nt: TGTGCCAGTCGGCTTGGTGGGGGGGCATTCAATGAGCAGTTCTTC

abundance: -
d_gene: TRBD1
j_gene: TRBJ1-1
v_gene: TRBV25-1
CDR3aa: CASGGTGNMNTEAFF
CDR3nt: TGTGCCAGCGGGGGGACAGGAAACATGAACACTGAAGCTTTCTTT

abundance: -
d_gene: TRBD1
j_gene: TRBJ1-1
v_gene: TRBV14
CDR3aa: CASSILQGTEAFF
CDR3nt: TGTGCCAGCAGCATATTACAGGGGACTGAAGCTTTCTTT

abundance: -
d_gene: TRBD1
j_gene: TRBJ1-2
v_gene: TRBV28
CDR3aa: CASSETGTKGHGYTF
CDR3nt: TGTGCCAGCAGCGAGACAGGGACCAAGGGGCATGGCTACACCTTC

abundance: -
d_gene: -
j_gene: TRBJ1-5
v_gene: TRBV7-2
CDR3aa: CASSLEAVGNQPQHF
CDR3nt: TGTGCCAGCAGCTTAGAGGCGGTTGGAAATCAGCCCCAGCATTTT

abundance: -
d_gene: TRBD1
j_gene: TRBJ1-3
v_gene: TRBV7-9
CDR3aa: CASSKQGMAGNTIYF
CDR3nt: TGTGCCAGCAGCAAACAGGGGATGGCTGGAAACACCATATATTTT

abundance: -
d_gene: TRBD1
j_gene: TRBJ1-1
v_gene: TRBV7-8
CDR3aa: CASSPRDRAFF
CDR3nt: TGTGCCAGCAGCCCCCGGGACAGAGCTTTCTTT

abundance: few
d_gene: TRBD1
j_gene: TRBJ1-6
v_gene: TRBV9
CDR3aa: CASSESSGGHSPLHF
CDR3nt: TGTGCCAGCAGCGAGAGTTCAGGGGGGCATTCACCCCTCCACTTT

abundance: -
d_gene: TRBD1
j_gene: TRBJ1-2
v_gene: TRBV2
CDR3aa: CASSDTPTGGGYTF
CDR3nt: TGTGCCAGCAGTGATACCCCGACAGGGGGGGGCTACACCTTC

abundance: -
d_gene: -
j_gene: TRBJ2-1
v_gene: TRBV2
CDR3aa: CAIQYPIPQNEQFF
CDR3nt: TGTGCCATACAATACCCCATCCCTCAGAATGAGCAGTTCTTC

abundance: -
d_gene: TRBD1
j_gene: TRBJ2-2
v_gene: TRBV24-1
CDR3aa: CATSDSGTGNTGELFF
CDR3nt: TGTGCCACCAGTGACTCCGGGACAGGGAACACCGGGGAGCTGTTTTTT

abundance: once
d_gene: -
j_gene: TRBJ2-7
v_gene: TRBV4-1
CDR3aa: CASSQKITYEQYF
CDR3nt: TGCGCCAGCAGCCAAAAAATCACCTACGAGCAGTACTTC

abundance: -
d_gene: TRBD1
j_gene: TRBJ2-3
v_gene: TRBV2
CDR3aa: CASSEGAGYALADTQYF
CDR3nt: TGTGCCAGCAGCGAGGGGGCAGGGTACGCTCTCGCAGATACGCAGTATTTT

abundance: -
d_gene: -
j_gene: TRBJ2-3
v_gene: TRBV13
CDR3aa: CASSPTFGQSTDTQYF
CDR3nt: TGTGCCAGCAGCCCAACCTTTGGGCAGAGCACAGATACGCAGTATTTT

abundance: -
d_gene: TRBD2
j_gene: TRBJ2-1
v_gene: TRBV11-2
CDR3aa: CASSLRAGGYNEQFF
CDR3nt: TGTGCCAGCAGCTTAAGAGCGGGGGGTTACAATGAGCAGTTCTTC

abundance: -
d_gene: TRBD2
j_gene: TRBJ2-7
v_gene: TRBV6-2/TRBV6-3
CDR3aa: CASIPRPGGEQYF
CDR3nt: TGTGCCAGCATCCCTAGGCCGGGAGGCGAGCAGTACTTC

abundance: -
d_gene: TRBD1
j_gene: TRBJ1-6
v_gene: TRBV2
CDR3aa: CASSTDRGYNSPLHF
CDR3nt: TGTGCCAGCAGTACGGACAGGGGCTATAATTCACCCCTCCACTTT

abundance: few
d_gene: -
j_gene: TRBJ2-1
v_gene: TRBV3-1/TRBV3-2
CDR3aa: CASSQQGILYNEQFF
CDR3nt: TGTGCCAGCAGCCAACAGGGGATTCTCTACAATGAGCAGTTCTTC

abundance: -
d_gene: -
j_gene: TRBJ2-7
v_gene: TRBV28
CDR3aa: CASSRLEFGYEQYF
CDR3nt: TGTGCCAGCAGCCGACTAGAGTTTGGCTACGAGCAGTACTTC